One T cell receptor beta chain is described in this entry. Sequencing used immunoSEQ multiplex PCR; TCRdb keeps in-frame clones, though not all of them. Among some 1,400,000 clones, roughly 97% were seen once, and the ten largest hold 1% to 1.5%. The data belong to a study of shared clonotypes between healthy human individuals. This clonotype was sampled from a man aged 30 to 45 in good health. Sequencing input: naive CD4+ T cells sorted from blood. Subset noted: CD45RA+ positively selected.

CDR3 nucleotide sequence: TGTGCCAGCAGCGCCGGGACTGTAGCCTACGAGCAGTACTTC. Its translation is CASSAGTVAYEQYF. This chain joins TRBV9 and TRBJ2-7; a weak D match, TRBD2 (6 bases). The germline CDR1 and CDR2 sequences are SGDLS and YYNGEE. Trimming stripped 3 bases from V and 2 bases from J, with 12 bases between. The CDR3 runs 14 residues.